The following is a TCR beta chain sequence with its context. Its specificity is not known. Trimming took off 4 bases at V and 3 bases at J, with 21 bases between the two ends. This CDR3 contains 16 residues. The germline gives CDR1 SQVTM, CDR2 ANQGSEA. This specimen belongs to a study of cytomegalovirus exposure and HLA in healthy donors. Whole-study results and caveats: HLA alleles showed associations with 16,951 TCR beta sequences in a later analysis, at a 0.05 false discovery rate. It was assumed in the presence/absence analyses that sequencing depth was roughly uniform across donors. TCR association rates varied by HLA locus in a later analysis, with DRB1 highest and HLA-C lowest. In a later analysis, the majority of CMV-associated beta chains seemingly showed HLA restriction.

In the PCR, 60 Vbeta and 13 Jbeta primers were used. Assay used: immunoSEQ multiplex PCR; TCRdb lists only in-frame clones, some missing. The sample lists roughly 100,000 clones, around 73% occurring once. The receptor was isolated from a woman aged 60-75 years in good health and CMV-seronegative. The specimen sequenced was PBMCs. V is TRBV29-1 and J is TRBJ1-1, with a possible D match to TRBD1 (5 bases). CDR3 region: CSVVGPRGIGDTEAFF. The CDR3 DNA follows: TGCAGCGTTGTGGGACCCCGGGGGATAGGGGACACTGAAGCTTTCTTT.